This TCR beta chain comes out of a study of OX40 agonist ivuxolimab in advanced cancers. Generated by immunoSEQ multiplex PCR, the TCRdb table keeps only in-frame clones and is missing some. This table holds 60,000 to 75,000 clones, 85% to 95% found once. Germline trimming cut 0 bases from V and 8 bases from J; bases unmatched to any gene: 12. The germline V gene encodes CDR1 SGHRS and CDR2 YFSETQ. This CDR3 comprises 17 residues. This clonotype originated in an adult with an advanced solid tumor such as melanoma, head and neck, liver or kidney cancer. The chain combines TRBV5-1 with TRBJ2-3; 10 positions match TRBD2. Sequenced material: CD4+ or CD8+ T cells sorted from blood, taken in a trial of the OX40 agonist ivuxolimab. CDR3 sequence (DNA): TGCGCCAGCAGCTTGGAAGCTAGCGGGAGCGTGTTTGGTACGCAGTATTTT. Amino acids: CASSLEASGSVFGTQYF.